This T cell receptor beta chain was obtained from a study of shared clonotypes between healthy human individuals. The material for each subset, its genomic DNA, was split evenly across several immunoSEQ plates. Data came from immunoSEQ multiplex PCR; TCRdb stores just in-frame clones and leaves some out. This table has around 510,000 clones, about 96% appearing once. With 8 bases removed from V and 5 bases from J, the gap between germline ends came to 27 bases. This CDR3 region has 17 residues. Germline V gene data show CDR1 as MNHEY and CDR2 as SMNVEV (reference sequence). This clonotype was obtained from a woman aged 30 to 39 in good health. The chain joins TRBV27 to TRBJ2-5; D is uncertain. Sequenced: naive CD4+ T cells sorted from blood. Stated subset: CD45RA+ positively selected. CDR3 sequence reads: CASRPRVTVLGPETQYF. DNA of the CDR3: TGTGCCAGCCGACCAAGGGTAACGGTTTTGGGCCCGGAGACCCAGTACTTC.